The T cell receptor (beta chain) described here comes from a study of T cell changes during pregnancy in multiple sclerosis (dated by TCRdb to between 2018 and 2021). As for the study more broadly: Changes in the T cell repertoire over the course of pregnancy were examined in this study in women with multiple sclerosis.

Regarding this clone: The clone's antigen remains unknown. Base qualities were left out, and no much larger clone turns up one base away.

The germline V gene (reference sequence) gives CDR1 as MNHNY and CDR2 as SVGAGI. V loses 4 bases at its end and J loses 1 base; junction bases beyond the gene matches: 6. From the cysteine through the phenylalanine, the CDR3 covers 16 amino acids. Only the CDR3 region is kept as DNA, spanning 48 bases read in frame from base 1. Libraries were prepared through the immunoSEQ multiplex PCR assay. TCRdb limited this immuneACCESS table to in-frame rearrangements with V and J called. A share of clones is missing; checked studies link under half to unresolved V genes, and the rest is unexplained. The sample table shows roughly 30,000 clones, and approximately 81% are seen once. Just over 8% of the sample lies in the top ten.

This chain joins TRBV6-6 to TRBJ1-1, and TRBD1 aligns with 10 junction nucleotides. This clonotype originated in a female donor with multiple sclerosis, enrolled in a pregnancy study. The specimen was CD8+ T cells from peripheral blood mononuclear cells, collected after pregnancy. The DNA sequence is TGTGCCAGCAGTTTCCTCCGGGACAGGGGGAACACTGAAGCTTTCTTT. Its protein product is CASSFLRDRGNTEAFF.